These T cell receptor beta chains were read from a single sample in a study of blood T cell repertoires in COVID-19. Produced via immunoSEQ multiplex PCR; TCRdb's table is partial and in-frame only. Here the sample spans some 270,000 clones, approximately 85% being singletons. Sequenced: peripheral blood. The receptors come from a human donor with COVID-19, enrolled during active disease. The donor label of this sample is uncertain. Each CDR3 is given with its conserved first and last residue. The order of the fields is CDR3 protein, CDR3 DNA, clone size, V gene, D gene, J gene. The D gene is left open where the match is weak. Clone size, where shown, is once, few, many, or a class for clones that have expanded.

CASSEGLAGGVSYEQYF,TGTGCCAGCAGTGAAGGACTAGCGGGAGGGGTCTCCTACGAGCAGTACTTC,NA,TRBV6-1,TRBD2,TRBJ2-7
CASSQDRGALPYGYTF,TGTGCCAGCAGCCAAGACCGGGGGGCCCTACCCTATGGCTACACCTTC,few,TRBV3-1/TRBV3-2,NA,TRBJ1-2
CASRGQGLYEQYF,TGTGCCAGCAGGGGACAGGGTCTCTACGAGCAGTACTTC,NA,TRBV28,TRBD1,TRBJ2-7
CASSHRTGGADTQYF,TGTGCCAGCAGCCATCGGACAGGGGGGGCAGATACGCAGTATTTT,NA,TRBV3-1/TRBV3-2,TRBD1,TRBJ2-3
CASSYVSGQTEAFF,TGTGCCAGCAGTTACGTCTCGGGACAGACTGAAGCTTTCTTT,NA,TRBV6-6,TRBD1,TRBJ1-1
CASRPKTGGSYGYTF,TGTGCCAGCAGGCCAAAAACAGGGGGCTCCTATGGCTACACCTTC,NA,TRBV6-6,TRBD1,TRBJ1-2
CASSVTGGTDTQYF,TGTGCCAGCAGTGTGACCGGAGGGACAGATACGCAGTATTTT,NA,TRBV2,NA,TRBJ2-3
CASSNRDRVSIEQFF,TGCGCCAGCAGCAACCGGGACAGGGTGAGCATTGAGCAGTTCTTC,once,TRBV4-3,TRBD1,TRBJ2-1
CASKSRDTETQYF,TGTGCCAGCAAAAGTAGGGACACGGAGACCCAGTACTTC,NA,TRBV27,NA,TRBJ2-5
CASSLVTGADTQYF,TGTGCCAGCAGCTTAGTGACAGGGGCAGATACGCAGTATTTT,NA,TRBV7-2,TRBD1,TRBJ2-3
CASSPPGWTVNTEAFF,TGCGCCAGCAGCCCTCCCGGGTGGACAGTAAACACTGAAGCTTTCTTT,NA,TRBV4-1,NA,TRBJ1-1
CASKRLANTGELFF,TGTGCCAGCAAGAGGCTAGCGAACACCGGGGAGCTGTTTTTT,NA,TRBV28,NA,TRBJ2-2
CAWSVRGGWKLVF,TGTGCCTGGAGTGTTAGGGGGGGGTGGAAACTGGTTTTT,NA,TRBV30,NA,TRBJ1-4
CASSLTGGRTGELFF,TGTGCCAGCAGTTTAACAGGGGGTAGGACCGGGGAGCTGTTTTTT,NA,TRBV28,TRBD1,TRBJ2-2
CASSPGGGGNTEAFF,TGTGCCAGCAGCCCAGGAGGGGGGGGGAACACTGAAGCTTTCTTT,NA,TRBV7-9,NA,TRBJ1-1
CSVEAAGVGIYEQYF,TGCAGCGTTGAAGCGGCAGGGGTCGGGATATACGAGCAGTACTTC,NA,TRBV29-1,NA,TRBJ2-7
CASSQVRAISGNTIYF,TGTGCCAGCAGCCAAGTCAGGGCTATCTCTGGAAACACCATATATTTT,NA,TRBV11-2,NA,TRBJ1-3
CASRPPTRGPSTDTQYF,TGTGCCAGCAGGCCGCCTACCCGCGGCCCTAGCACAGATACGCAGTATTTT,NA,TRBV2,NA,TRBJ2-3
CASNRGMNTEAFF,TGTGCCAGCAACAGGGGAATGAACACTGAAGCTTTCTTT,NA,TRBV3-1/TRBV3-2,TRBD1,TRBJ1-1
CASSNYGSYEQYF,TGTGCCAGCAGCAACTATGGCTCCTACGAGCAGTACTTC,NA,TRBV7-2,NA,TRBJ2-7
CASQNPPRGYEQYF,TGCGCCAGCCAAAATCCGCCTAGGGGGTACGAGCAGTACTTC,NA,TRBV4-1,NA,TRBJ2-7
CASSQGTSGNYNEQFF,TGTGCCAGCAGCCAAGGGACTAGCGGGAACTACAATGAGCAGTTCTTC,NA,TRBV4-2,TRBD2,TRBJ2-1
CASSLGTSGTSWETQYF,TGTGCCAGCAGCTTAGGGACTAGCGGGACCTCCTGGGAGACCCAGTACTTC,NA,TRBV11-2,TRBD2,TRBJ2-5
CASSLGDRGYEQYF,TGTGCCAGCAGTTTAGGGGACAGGGGTTACGAGCAGTACTTC,NA,TRBV28,TRBD1,TRBJ2-7
CSGDIYGYTF,TGCAGTGGCGACATCTATGGCTACACCTTC,NA,TRBV20-1,NA,TRBJ1-2
CASSPTGYSYGYTF,TGTGCCAGCAGTCCTACAGGGTATTCATATGGCTACACCTTC,NA,TRBV6-5,NA,TRBJ1-2
CASSKGLAGNEQYF,TGTGCCAGCAGCAAAGGACTAGCGGGGAACGAGCAGTACTTC,NA,TRBV5-6,TRBD2,TRBJ2-7
CATSAGTSGRTDTQYF,TGTGCCACCAGTGCCGGGACTAGCGGGAGGACAGATACGCAGTATTTT,NA,TRBV24-1,TRBD2,TRBJ2-3
CASLTSGRGSEQFF,TGTGCCAGCCTTACTAGCGGGAGGGGGAGTGAGCAGTTCTTC,NA,TRBV2,TRBD2,TRBJ2-1
CASRVTGGWGYTF,TGTGCCAGCAGGGTGACAGGGGGTTGGGGCTACACCTTC,NA,TRBV6-5,TRBD1,TRBJ1-2
CASKVPLRQGQYAFF,TGTGCCAGCAAGGTACCCCTTAGGCAGGGCCAGTACGCTTTCTTT,few,TRBV6-6,NA,TRBJ1-1
CASSPLGRGDTQYF,TGTGCCAGCAGCCCTCTGGGTAGGGGAGATACGCAGTATTTT,once,TRBV7-9,NA,TRBJ2-3
CASSQPPGTVFNEQFF,TGCGCCAGCAGCCAACCCCCCGGGACAGTTTTCAATGAGCAGTTCTTC,NA,TRBV4-1,TRBD1,TRBJ2-1
CASDRGVSGETQYF,TGTGCCAGTGACAGGGGGGTTAGTGGAGAGACCCAGTACTTC,NA,TRBV19,TRBD1,TRBJ2-5
CASRSGTGEETQYF,TGCGCCAGCAGATCCGGGACAGGGGAAGAGACCCAGTACTTC,NA,TRBV5-1,TRBD1,TRBJ2-5
CASSLVAGQNTDTQYF,TGTGCCAGCAGCTTAGTCGCTGGACAGAACACAGATACGCAGTATTTT,few,TRBV7-8,NA,TRBJ2-3
CASSRLAGETQYF,TGTGCCAGCAGCCGACTAGCGGGAGAGACCCAGTACTTC,once,TRBV27,TRBD2,TRBJ2-5
CAWTRSGGGGETQYF,TGTGCCTGGACCCGGAGCGGGGGAGGTGGCGAGACCCAGTACTTC,NA,TRBV30,TRBD2,TRBJ2-5
CASSLYLAADTQYF,TGTGCCAGCAGTTTATATCTAGCGGCAGATACGCAGTATTTT,once,TRBV27,TRBD2,TRBJ2-3
CASRLLATRINEKLFF,TGTGCCAGCAGACTCCTCGCCACGCGAATTAATGAAAAACTGTTTTTT,NA,TRBV19,NA,TRBJ1-4
CASSEISRGQGASGYTF,TGTGCCAGCAGTGAAATTAGCCGAGGACAGGGGGCCTCTGGCTACACCTTC,once,TRBV2,TRBD1,TRBJ1-2
CASSHSGRGTDTQYF,TGTGCCAGCAGCCATAGCGGGAGAGGCACAGATACGCAGTATTTT,few,TRBV7-9,TRBD2,TRBJ2-3
CASSTGLAGGLSSYNEQFF,TGCGCCAGCAGCACCGGACTAGCGGGAGGGCTTTCCTCCTACAATGAGCAGTTCTTC,once,TRBV5-1,TRBD2,TRBJ2-1
CASSRTSGIGNEQFF,TGTGCCAGCAGTAGAACTAGCGGGATCGGCAATGAGCAGTTCTTC,few,TRBV6-5,TRBD2,TRBJ2-1
CASSQAVRVAETQYF,TGTGCCAGCAGCCAAGCAGTCAGGGTAGCCGAGACCCAGTACTTC,NA,TRBV3-1/TRBV3-2,NA,TRBJ2-5
CASSWTGAGDTQYF,TGTGCCAGCAGCTGGACAGGGGCAGGAGATACGCAGTATTTT,NA,TRBV7-9,TRBD1,TRBJ2-3